This TCR beta chain stems from a study of STAT5B mutations in CD4+ large granular lymphocyte leukemia. As for the study in general: The CDR3 'QG' motif was associated with a particular HLA allele among healthy donors. Study conclusions and caveats: Higher CD4+ than CD8+ T-LGLL clonality might reflect small sample size. Roughly 27% of private leukemic clonotypes occurred rarely in other patients' non-leukemic repertoires. Compared with healthy controls (2/35), patient top clones favored TRBV06 (8/27).

Method: immunoSEQ multiplex PCR; TCRdb's copy keeps in-frame clones and lacks some. The data show more than 30,000 clones, with about 89% seen just once and over 0.4% held by the top ten. V dropped 2 bases and J dropped 7 bases, with 14 bases sitting between them. The CDR3 is made up of 14 amino acids. The germline gives CDR1 MNHEY, CDR2 SVGAGI. Comment on this clone: Its specificity is unknown.

Sequenced material: CD4+ T cells from blood buffy coats. The TCR was taken from a human donor in good health. V and J are TRBV6-5 and TRBJ1-2; D perhaps matches TRBD1 (6 bases). The CDR3 is CASSYPGGQRGYTF. Written as DNA, the CDR3 is TGTGCCAGCAGTTACCCCGGGGGGCAGCGTGGCTACACCTTC.